The T cell receptor beta chain under discussion was sequenced for a study of tumor-infiltrating lymphocytes in primary liver carcinoma. Findings of the study overall: A significantly higher top-250-clone fraction was found in tumors than in blood (p = 0.039). Tumor-adjacent and tumor-blood pairs shared less of their repertoires than tumor region pairs shared.

Trimming pared 8 bases from V and 5 bases from J, leaving 10 bases between. The CDR3 is made up of 13 amino acids. Per the germline V gene, CDR1 is MNHEY and CDR2 is SVGAGI. Remarks on this clonotype: What it recognizes is unknown. This may be a read error: a much more frequent sequence differs by one nucleotide.

For blood RNA, unsorted whole blood served as the source, and germline DNA was extracted too. The collection of roughly 3.7 milliliters of peripheral blood preceded surgery. TCR beta cDNA was made from 450 to 600 ng total RNA with a constant-region primer. A slightly modified ARM-PCR protocol with three nested multiplex PCR rounds produced these TCR beta libraries. Amplification in the first two PCR rounds was performed using TRBV1-TRBV30 forward primers and a C-beta reverse primer for 10 cycles each. Via MiXCR, TCRdb re-called the multiplex PCR reads, giving one row per CDR3 protein. The table lists around 170,000 distinct CDR3 sequences, 50% to 75% of them singletons.

This chain links TRBV6-5 with TRBJ1-6; D gene uncertain. The sample comprised peripheral blood. The origin of this receptor is a man in his forties with primary liver carcinoma and hepatitis B virus infection. This chain's CDR3 is CASGNDDNSPLHF. The CDR3 DNA is TGTGCCAGCGGAAACGACGATAATTCACCCCTCCACTTT.